What follows are 22 T cell receptor beta chains derived from one specimen sequenced in a study of OX40 agonist ivuxolimab in advanced cancers. Profiled with immunoSEQ multiplex PCR; TCRdb holds only in-frame clones, not every one. The sample contains about 70,000 clones, 70% to 90% of which appear only once. Specimen: CD4+ or CD8+ T cells sorted from blood, collected in a trial of the OX40 agonist ivuxolimab. The receptor set was obtained from an adult with an advanced solid tumor such as melanoma, head and neck, liver or kidney cancer.

The chain combines TRBV4-1 with TRBJ1-1; D not resolved. The V gene's germline CDR1 is MGHRA and CDR2 YSYEKL. This CDR3 contains 14 residues. Between the trimmed V and J ends, which lost 7 bases and 0 bases, there was a span of 12 bases. In DNA form, the CDR3 reads TGCGCCAGCACCCAGAACTGGGTGAACACTGAAGCTTTCTTT. Translating gives CASTQNWVNTEAFF.

The CDR3 region is CASRRLGEGGELFF. Written as DNA, the CDR3 is TGTGCCAGCAGACGCCTAGGGGAAGGCGGGGAGCTGTTTTTT. V gene TRBV6-5 combines with J gene TRBJ2-2, with TRBD1 as a possible D gene (5 bases). CDR3 length: 14 residues. CDR1 MNHEY and CDR2 SVGAGI come from the germline V gene. Trimming shortened V by 6 bases and J by 7 bases, and 15 bases separated the two germline ends.

The V gene is TRBV30, the J gene TRBJ2-1; D might be TRBD2 (5 bases). Trimming left V 2 bases short and J 10 bases short, with 12 bases between. Germline CDR1 GTSNPN, CDR2 SVGIG (reference sequence). The CDR3 is 12 residues long. CDR3 in amino acids: CAWSKGSREQFF. In DNA, the CDR3 is TGTGCCTGGAGTAAAGGGAGTCGGGAGCAGTTCTTC. The full variable domain, with the rest looked up from reference TRBV30 and TRBJ2-1, is SQTIHQWPATLVQPVGSPLSLECTVEGTSNPNLYWYRQAAGRGLQLLFYSVGIGQISSEVPQNLSASRPQDRQFILSSKKLLLSDSGFYLCAWSKGSREQFFGPGTRLTVL.

This chain connects TRBV5-6 to TRBJ2-1; D gene uncertain. CDR1 is SGHDT, CDR2 YYEEEE, per germline. Trimming cost V 3 bases and J 5 bases, with 3 bases left between them. CDR3 length equals 11 residues. The CDR3: CASSYDNEQFF. The DNA for the CDR3 is TGTGCCAGCAGCTACGACAATGAGCAGTTCTTC.

As DNA, the CDR3 is TGTGCCAGCAGCTTAGTGGACAGGGGCGAGCAGTACTTC. Translated: CASSLVDRGEQYF. The J gene is TRBJ2-7, the V gene TRBV7-9; 9 bases line up with TRBD1. CDR1 and CDR2 from the germline V gene are SEHNR and FQNEAQ (reference sequence). Trimming at V came to 1 base and at J to 6 bases, leaving 1 base not matched to a gene. The CDR3 runs 13 residues. The full variable domain, with the rest looked up from reference TRBV7-9 and TRBJ2-7, is DTGVSQNPRHKITKRGQNVTFRCDPISEHNRLYWYRQTLGQGPEFLTYFQNEAQLEKSRLLSDRFSAERPKGSFSTLEIQRTEQGDSAMYLCASSLVDRGEQYFGPGTRLTVT.

V and J are TRBV5-4 and TRBJ2-1; D perhaps matches TRBD2 (6 bases). Germline CDR1 and CDR2: SGHNT and YYREEE (reference sequence). Deletions cut 1 base from V and 7 bases from J, with 9 bases between. This CDR3 comprises 13 residues. As DNA, the CDR3 is TGTGCCAGCAGCTTGTCGGAGGGGAATGAGCAGTTCTTC. Its protein product is CASSLSEGNEQFF. Full variable domain (outside the CDR3, taken from reference TRBV5-4 and TRBJ2-1): ETGVTQSPTHLIKTRGQQVTLRCSSQSGHNTVSWYQQALGQGPQFIFQYYREEENGRGNFPPRFSGLQFPNYSSELNVNALELDDSALYLCASSLSEGNEQFFGPGTRLTVL.

This chain joins TRBV6-5 and TRBJ2-7; 8 positions agree with TRBD1. This CDR3 region has 13 residues. V trimming: 5 bases; J trimming: 5 bases; junction bases outside the gene matches: 5. The germline gives CDR1 MNHEY, CDR2 SVGAGI. The CDR3 here is CASSNAGGHEQYF. For the CDR3, the DNA is TGTGCCAGCAGTAACGCAGGGGGCCACGAGCAGTACTTC.

The rearrangement joins TRBV5-4 to TRBJ1-1; D uncertain. Trimming took 2 bases from V and 6 from J, leaving 14 bases between them. CDR1 and CDR2 (germline): SGHNT, YYREEE (reference sequence). The CDR3 runs to 14 residues. In DNA, the CDR3 is TGTGCCAGCAGCTTCGACGGGTCCCGTGCTGAAGCTTTCTTT. Its protein is CASSFDGSRAEAFF.

The chain uses TRBV5-1 and TRBJ1-4; D is unresolved. Trimming shortened V by 0 bases and J by 7 bases, and 10 bases separated the two germline ends. This CDR3 comprises 14 residues. CDR1 SGHRS and CDR2 YFSETQ come from the germline V gene. The CDR3 loop is CASSLGRVGEKLFF. Written as DNA, the CDR3 is TGCGCCAGCAGCTTGGGGAGGGTTGGTGAAAAACTGTTTTTT.

The CDR3 DNA is TGTGCCAGCAGCTTCCGACTAGCGGGTGAGGCCCAGTACTTC. Translation: CASSFRLAGEAQYF. The gene calls are TRBV5-4 and TRBJ2-5; 10 bases line up with TRBD2. Germline assignment: CDR1 SGHNT and CDR2 YYREEE (reference sequence). The CDR3 contains 14 residues. The V gene end was trimmed by 2 bases and the J gene end by 9 bases; junction bases not matched to a gene: 7.

The chain employs TRBV7-6 and TRBJ2-1, with 9 bases matching TRBD2. Trimming removed 1 base from V and 3 bases from J; junction bases left unmatched: 4. The CDR3 contains 16 residues. Germline V gives CDR1 SGHVS, CDR2 FNYEAQ. Here the CDR3 reads CASSLVLAGNYNEQFF. The CDR3 nucleotides read TGTGCCAGCAGCTTAGTGCTAGCGGGAAACTACAATGAGCAGTTCTTC.

J is TRBJ1-2 and V is TRBV29-1; TRBD1 matches 10 bases. J lost 7 bases, V lost 1 base, and 3 bases had no gene match. Germline CDR1 reads SQVTM; CDR2 reads ANQGSEA. The CDR3 spans 13 residues. CDR3 sequence (DNA): TGCAGCGTTGAAGGGGGACAGGGGTTTGGCTACACCTTC. Translation: CSVEGGQGFGYTF.

This chain joins TRBV28 and TRBJ1-1, with D perhaps matching TRBD1 (5 bases). The V gene lost 1 base and the J gene lost 4 bases, with 10 bases spanning the gap. Germline assignment: CDR1 MDHEN and CDR2 SYDVKM. This CDR3 has 14 amino acids. CDR3 region: CASSLLSQATEAFF. CDR3 bases: TGTGCCAGCAGTTTATTATCACAGGCCACTGAAGCTTTCTTT.

The V and J genes are TRBV29-1 and TRBJ2-1, with D possibly being TRBD1 (5 bases). CDR1 and CDR2 (germline): SQVTM, ANQGSEA. CDR3 size: 14 residues. V was pared by 7 bases and J by 1 base, with 14 bases between. The chain's CDR3 is CSAGFLGSYNEQFF. The CDR3 region has the DNA TGCAGCGCAGGGTTTCTTGGGTCCTACAATGAGCAGTTCTTC.

The V gene is TRBV28, the J gene TRBJ2-5, with 7 bases identical to TRBD1. Trimming cost V 0 bases and J 2 bases; bases outside gene matches: 9. The germline gives CDR1 MDHEN, CDR2 SYDVKM. This CDR3 is 17 amino acids long. The CDR3 region is CASSLWGQSPGQETQYF. CDR3 nucleotide sequence: TGTGCCAGCAGTTTATGGGGACAGTCCCCGGGACAAGAGACCCAGTACTTC.

The J gene is TRBJ2-1, the V gene TRBV7-9, with 7 bases matching TRBD2. V shed 5 bases, J shed 12 bases, and the junction held 7 bases outside the gene matches. Germline V gene lookup returns CDR1 SEHNR and CDR2 FQNEAQ (reference sequence). This CDR3 is built from 12 residues. The CDR3 loop is CASSPEREGQFF. For the CDR3, the DNA is TGTGCCAGCAGCCCCGAGCGGGAAGGGCAGTTCTTC.

About this clone: Other nucleotide sequences in the sample specify the same CDR3. The rearrangement joins TRBV6-4 to TRBJ2-2, with D hard to call. This CDR3 has 14 amino acids. Trimming pared 4 bases from V and 4 bases from J, leaving 10 bases between. CDR1 and CDR2 (germline): MRHNA, SNTAGT. CDR3 residues: CASSGTPGTGELFF. The CDR3 coding sequence is TGTGCCAGCAGTGGGACCCCTGGCACCGGGGAGCTGTTTTTT.

This clone was seen only once. The chain couples TRBV9 to TRBJ2-3; perhaps TRBD2 as D (6 bases). The V gene's germline CDR1 is SGDLS and CDR2 YYNGEE. This CDR3 is built from 11 residues. Trimming took 7 bases from V and 3 from J, leaving 6 bases between them. In DNA form, the CDR3 reads TGTGCCAGCGGGAGGACAGATACGCAGTATTTT. This gives the protein CASGRTDTQYF.

The chain couples TRBV14 to TRBJ1-1; D call uncertain. Deletions cut 3 bases from V and 1 base from J, with 6 bases between. Germline CDR1 SGHDN, CDR2 FVKESK. CDR3 length equals 13 residues. The CDR3 protein is CASSQGWNTEAFF. In DNA, the CDR3 is TGTGCCAGCAGCCAGGGCTGGAACACTGAAGCTTTCTTT.

The V call is TRBV5-1, the J call TRBJ2-7; 7 bases map to TRBD1. The CDR3 has 13 residues. V dropped 4 bases and J dropped 0; count of bases not matched to a gene: 1. Germline lookup yields CDR1 SGHRS and CDR2 YFSETQ. CDR3 sequence (DNA): TGCGCCAGCAGCGGGACAGACTCCTACGAGCAGTACTTC. This sequence encodes CASSGTDSYEQYF.

The genes are TRBV30 and TRBJ2-7; maybe TRBD1 (5 bases). The CDR3 is 13 amino acids. V was cut by 4 bases and J by 3 bases, with 13 bases left in between. Germline CDR1 reads GTSNPN; CDR2 reads SVGIG (reference sequence). CDR3 in amino acids: CAWNKDTDYEQYF. The CDR3 DNA sequence: TGTGCCTGGAATAAGGACACCGACTACGAGCAGTACTTC.

J is TRBJ2-3 and V is TRBV19, with 7 bases lining up with TRBD2. Trimming at V came to 11 bases and at J to 5 bases, leaving 13 bases not matched to a gene. The CDR3 is 14 residues long. The germline V gene encodes CDR1 LNHDA and CDR2 SQIVND (reference sequence). CDR3 sequence: CAASWRGGKDTQYF. The CDR3 DNA sequence: TGTGCCGCCTCATGGCGCGGGGGAAAAGATACGCAGTATTTT. Looking up the rest from reference TRBV19 and TRBJ2-3 gives the full variable domain: DGGITQSPKYLFRKEGQNVTLSCEQNLNHDAMYWYRQDPGQGLRLIYYSQIVNDFQKGDIAEGYSVSREKKESFPLTVTSAQKNPTAFYLCAASWRGGKDTQYFGPGTRLTVL.